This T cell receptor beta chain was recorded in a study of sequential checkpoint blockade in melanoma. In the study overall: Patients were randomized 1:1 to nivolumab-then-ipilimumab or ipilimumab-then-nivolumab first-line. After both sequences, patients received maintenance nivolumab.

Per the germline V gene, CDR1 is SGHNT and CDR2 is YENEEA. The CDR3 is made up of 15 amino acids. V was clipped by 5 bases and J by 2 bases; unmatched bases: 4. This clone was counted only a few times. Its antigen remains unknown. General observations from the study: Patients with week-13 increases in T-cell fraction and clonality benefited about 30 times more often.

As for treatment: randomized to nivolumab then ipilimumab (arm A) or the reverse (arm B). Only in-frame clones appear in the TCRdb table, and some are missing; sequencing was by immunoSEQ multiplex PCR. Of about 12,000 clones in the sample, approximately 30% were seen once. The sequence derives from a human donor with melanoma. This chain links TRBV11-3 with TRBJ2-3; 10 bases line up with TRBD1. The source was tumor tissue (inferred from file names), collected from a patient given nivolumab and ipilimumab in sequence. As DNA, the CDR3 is TGTGCCAGCAGCGGGACAGGGGTTTTCACAGATACGCAGTATTTT. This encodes CASSGTGVFTDTQYF.